This T cell receptor (beta chain) appears in the sequencing data of a study of cytomegalovirus exposure and HLA in healthy donors. Germline assignment: CDR1 SNHLY and CDR2 FYNNEI. The CDR3 covers 12 residues. The study ran its PCR with 60 Vbeta and 13 Jbeta primers. Assay: immunoSEQ multiplex PCR; the TCRdb copy retains only in-frame clones and omits some. The sample holds about 120,000 clones, roughly 83% seen once. This clone was counted a single time. Its specificity is unknown. The study's findings and limits: Researchers counted around 170 TCR beta chains as cytomegalovirus-associated. Presence/absence analyses assumed roughly uniform sequencing depth across donors. The CMV antigen specificity of three CMV-associated chains was confirmed through in vitro analysis.

This sequence was found in a man between 25 and 39 years old in good health and CMV-seropositive. The specimen was PBMCs. The J gene is TRBJ2-5, the V gene TRBV2; 7 bases fit TRBD2. The J call is uncertain, as TRBJ2-7 better fits the DNA end. CDR3 in amino acids: CASIGGGREQYF. The CDR3 nucleotides read TGTGCCAGCATTGGGGGGGGACGCGAGCAGTACTTC.